The sequence of this T cell receptor (beta chain) was determined in a study of T cells in tuberculosis listed by TCRdb under 2018. In terms of the full investigation: In the study, CD1B tetramers and high-throughput TCR immunosequencing were combined to characterize T cells specific for the mycobacterial lipid antigen glucose monomycolate (GMM). Results and caveats for the whole study, not just this receptor: T cells that bind the CD1B-GMM tetramer with low affinity may not have been captured by the stringent sort gate.

Because TCR-alpha and TCR-beta chains were sequenced unpaired, no information on chain pairing was available. TCR libraries were generated with the immunoSEQ multiplex PCR assay, using TCR-beta and/or TCR-alpha/delta assays for each sample. The amplified TCR libraries were sequenced using the Illumina high-throughput platform. The published analysis was carried out like this. Clustering and dimensionality reduction were performed using pairwise TCRdist distances among GMM-specific receptors from ex vivo sorted or in vitro expanded T cells. Sequence motifs defined by gene usage and CDR3 content were checked for enrichment by comparing tetramer-positive and tetramer-negative populations. The immuneACCESS repertoire file appears here via TCRdb, limited to in-frame rearrangements. These files lack a portion of the clones; in checked studies, under half of the deficit traces to unresolved V genes, and the cause of the others is not known. Clone size and the V and J calls come from that table; the DNA yielded D and trimming. For this sample there are approximately 100,000 clones; roughly 90% appear just once. The top ten clonotypes cover under 2.5% of the sample.

PBMC were thawed, rested overnight, stained with GMM-loaded CD1B tetramer, a Live/Dead dye and anti-CD3, and then sorted on a FACS Aria II. The CD1B tetramers were loaded with C32 glucose monomycolate that had been purified from Rhodococcus equi. Before cryopreservation, the PBMC later used for tetramer sorting had been depleted of CD14-expressing monocytes as part of a separate study. Approximately 99,000 tetramer-negative cells were sorted from each donor and analyzed alongside the tetramer-positive cells. Antigen-specific T cells were sorted from a handful of healthy South African adults using GMM-loaded CD1B tetramers. Reading the germline V gene gives CDR1 SGHDT and CDR2 YYEEEE. The CDR3, from cysteine to phenylalanine, totals 15 residues. CDR3 DNA is the only sequence kept; it has 45 bases, read in frame from the first base. V drops 4 bases and J drops 7 bases, leaving 20 bases in between. A note on this clone: Base qualities are missing; no much larger clone stands one base away.

Sample: CD1b-GMM tetramer-negative cells sorted from PBMCs. Per the publication, the cell subset or site label means: T cells not binding CD1B-GMM tetramer, sorted from same donor. The rearrangement combines TRBV5-6 with TRBJ1-2, with an unclear D gene assignment. This receptor was identified in an adult woman with latent tuberculosis. CDR3 reads: CASSLGLLGEGGYTF. The DNA sequence is given as TGTGCCAGCAGCCTTGGACTCCTCGGGGAGGGTGGCTACACCTTC.